The entry below gives a single T cell receptor (beta chain) sequence along with its context. The table came from immunoSEQ multiplex PCR; TCRdb's copy has only in-frame clones and leaves some out. Of a few hundred thousand clones listed, around 91% are singletons. Deletions cut 6 bases from V and 4 bases from J, with 7 bases between. The germline V gene encodes CDR1 MDHEN and CDR2 SYDVKM. This CDR3 is built from 13 residues. This sample's treatment: over 15 received Ad26.COV2.S at low or high dose, single or two shots; roughly five received placebo; per-sample allocation not given. Vaccine and placebo recipients were sampled on day 63 after the first injection. The data derive from a study of Ad26.COV2.S vaccination and SARS-CoV-2 variants.

This TCR derives from a person aged 18-65 years who received the Ad26.COV2.S COVID-19 vaccine or a placebo. This chain connects TRBV28 to TRBJ2-6; D is unclear. Sequences were derived from peripheral blood, sampled in a trial of Ad26.COV2.S vaccine versus placebo. CDR3 protein: CASRTMGANVLTF. Written as DNA, the CDR3 is TGTGCCAGCAGAACAATGGGGGCCAACGTCCTGACTTTC.